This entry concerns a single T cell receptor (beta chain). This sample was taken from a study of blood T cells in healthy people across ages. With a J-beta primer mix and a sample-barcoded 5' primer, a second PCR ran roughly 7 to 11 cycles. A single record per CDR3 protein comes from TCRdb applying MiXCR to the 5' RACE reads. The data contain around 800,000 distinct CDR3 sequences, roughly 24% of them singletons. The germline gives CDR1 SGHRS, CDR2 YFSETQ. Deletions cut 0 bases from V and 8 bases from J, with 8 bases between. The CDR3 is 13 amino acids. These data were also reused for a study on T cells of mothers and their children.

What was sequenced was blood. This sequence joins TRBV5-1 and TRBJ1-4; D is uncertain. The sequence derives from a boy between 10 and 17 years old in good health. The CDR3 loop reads CASSLELGEKLFF. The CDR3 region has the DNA TGCGCCAGCAGCTTGGAACTGGGGGAAAAACTGTTTTTT.